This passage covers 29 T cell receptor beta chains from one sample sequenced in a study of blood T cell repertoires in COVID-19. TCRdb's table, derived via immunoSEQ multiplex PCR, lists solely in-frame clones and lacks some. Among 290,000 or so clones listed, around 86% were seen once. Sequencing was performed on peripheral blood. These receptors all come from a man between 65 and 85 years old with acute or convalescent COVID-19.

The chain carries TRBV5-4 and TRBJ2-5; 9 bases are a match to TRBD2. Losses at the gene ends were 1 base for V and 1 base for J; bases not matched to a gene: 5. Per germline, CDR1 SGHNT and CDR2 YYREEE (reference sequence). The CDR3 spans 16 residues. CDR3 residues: CASSLPSGDLQETQYF. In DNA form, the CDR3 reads TGTGCCAGCAGCTTGCCTAGCGGGGACCTCCAAGAGACCCAGTACTTC.

The CDR3 is CSASPGQYYEQYF. CDR3 DNA: TGCAGTGCTAGTCCGGGACAGTACTACGAGCAGTACTTC. The rearrangement links TRBV20-1 to TRBJ2-7; 7 bases are shared with TRBD1. Per the germline V gene, CDR1 is DFQATT and CDR2 is SNEGSKA (reference sequence). Trimming took 3 bases from V and 3 from J; bases not matched to a gene: 5. CDR3 length equals 13 residues.

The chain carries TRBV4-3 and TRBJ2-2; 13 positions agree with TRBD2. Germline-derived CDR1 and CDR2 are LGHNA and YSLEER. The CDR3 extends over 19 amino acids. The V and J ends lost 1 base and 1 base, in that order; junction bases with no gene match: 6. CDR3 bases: TGCGCCAGCAGCCAAGCCCAACGACTAGCGGGGGGGAACACCGGGGAGCTGTTTTTT. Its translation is CASSQAQRLAGGNTGELFF.

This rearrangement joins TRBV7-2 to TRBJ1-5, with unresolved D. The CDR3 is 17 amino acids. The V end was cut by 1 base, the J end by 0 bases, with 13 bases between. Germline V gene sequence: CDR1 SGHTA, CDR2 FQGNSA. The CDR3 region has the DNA TGTGCCAGCAGCTTAGTAGGTACGGGTCTTAGCAATCAGCCCCAGCATTTT. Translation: CASSLVGTGLSNQPQHF.

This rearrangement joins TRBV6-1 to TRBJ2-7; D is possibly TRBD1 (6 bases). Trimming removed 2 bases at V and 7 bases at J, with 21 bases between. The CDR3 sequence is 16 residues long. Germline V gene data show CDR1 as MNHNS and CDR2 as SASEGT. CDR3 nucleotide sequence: TGTGCCAGCAGTGAACCCAGGGACAAGGGGAGAGAGGAGCAGTACTTC. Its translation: CASSEPRDKGREEQYF.

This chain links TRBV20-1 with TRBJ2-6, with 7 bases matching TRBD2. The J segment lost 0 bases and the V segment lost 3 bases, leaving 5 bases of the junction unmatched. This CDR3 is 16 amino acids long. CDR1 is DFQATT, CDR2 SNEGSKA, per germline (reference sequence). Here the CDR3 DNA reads TGCAGTGCTAGTGAGCGGGGCGGCTCTGGGGCCAACGTCCTGACTTTC. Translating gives CSASERGGSGANVLTF.

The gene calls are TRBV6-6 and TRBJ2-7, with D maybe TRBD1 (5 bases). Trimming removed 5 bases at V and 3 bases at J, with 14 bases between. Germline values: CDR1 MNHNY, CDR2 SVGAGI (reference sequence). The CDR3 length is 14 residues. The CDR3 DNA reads TGTGCCAGCAGTAGGGGAACACAAGACTACGAGCAGTACTTC. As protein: CASSRGTQDYEQYF.

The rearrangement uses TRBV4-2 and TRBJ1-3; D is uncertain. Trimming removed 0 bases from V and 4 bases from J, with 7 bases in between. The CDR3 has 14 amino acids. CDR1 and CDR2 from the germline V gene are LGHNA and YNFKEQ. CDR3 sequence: CASSQENGGNTIYF. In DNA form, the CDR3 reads TGTGCCAGCAGCCAAGAGAATGGCGGAAACACCATATATTTT.

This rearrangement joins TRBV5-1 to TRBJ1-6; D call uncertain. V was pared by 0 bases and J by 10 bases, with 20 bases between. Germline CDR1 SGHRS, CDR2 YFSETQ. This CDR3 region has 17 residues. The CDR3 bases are TGCGCCAGCAGCTTGGATTTAGGCGTGCGAACGGGATCACCCCTCCACTTT. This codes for CASSLDLGVRTGSPLHF.

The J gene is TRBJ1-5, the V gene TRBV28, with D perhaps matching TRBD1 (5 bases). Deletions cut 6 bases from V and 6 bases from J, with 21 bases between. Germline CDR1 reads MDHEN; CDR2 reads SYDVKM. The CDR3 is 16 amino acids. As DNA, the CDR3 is TGTGCCAGCAGACGGGGGGGGTATACCTTTATTCAGCCCCAGCATTTT. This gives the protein CASRRGGYTFIQPQHF.

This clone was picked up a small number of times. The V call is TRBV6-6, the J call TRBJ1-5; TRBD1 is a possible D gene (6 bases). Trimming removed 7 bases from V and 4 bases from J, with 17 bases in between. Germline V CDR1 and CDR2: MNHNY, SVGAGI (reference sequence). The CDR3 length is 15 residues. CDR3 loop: CASTVQGLDNQPQHF. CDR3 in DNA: TGTGCCAGCACCGTACAGGGCCTAGATAATCAGCCCCAGCATTTT.

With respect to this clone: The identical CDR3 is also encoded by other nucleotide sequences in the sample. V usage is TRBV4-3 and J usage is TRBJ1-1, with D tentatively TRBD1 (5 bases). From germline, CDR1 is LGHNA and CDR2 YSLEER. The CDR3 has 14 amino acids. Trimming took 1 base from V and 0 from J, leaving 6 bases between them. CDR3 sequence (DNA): TGCGCCAGCAGCCAAGGGGGCATGAACACTGAAGCTTTCTTT. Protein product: CASSQGGMNTEAFF.

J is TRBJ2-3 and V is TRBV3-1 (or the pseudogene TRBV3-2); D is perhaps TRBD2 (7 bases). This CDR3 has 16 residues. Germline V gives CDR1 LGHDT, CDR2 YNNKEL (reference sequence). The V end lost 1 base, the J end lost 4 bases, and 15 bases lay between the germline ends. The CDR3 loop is CASSQVWGGGADTQYF. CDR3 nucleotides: TGTGCCAGCAGCCAAGTGTGGGGGGGCGGGGCAGATACGCAGTATTTT.

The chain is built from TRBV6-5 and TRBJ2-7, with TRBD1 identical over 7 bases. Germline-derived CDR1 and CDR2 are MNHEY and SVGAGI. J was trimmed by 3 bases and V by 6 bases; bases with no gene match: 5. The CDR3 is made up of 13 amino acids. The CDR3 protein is CASSTNRGYEQYF. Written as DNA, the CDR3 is TGTGCCAGCAGCACAAACAGGGGCTACGAGCAGTACTTC.

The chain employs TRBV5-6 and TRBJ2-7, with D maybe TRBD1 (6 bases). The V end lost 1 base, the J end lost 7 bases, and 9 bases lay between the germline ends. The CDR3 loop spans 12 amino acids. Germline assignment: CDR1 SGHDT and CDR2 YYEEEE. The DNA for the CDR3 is TGTGCCAGCAGCTTGAAGAGGGGGGAGCAGTACTTC. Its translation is CASSLKRGEQYF.

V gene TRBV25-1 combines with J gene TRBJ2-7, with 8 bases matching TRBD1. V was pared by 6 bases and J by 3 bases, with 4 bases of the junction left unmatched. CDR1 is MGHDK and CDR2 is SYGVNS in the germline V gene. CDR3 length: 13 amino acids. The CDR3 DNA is TGTGCCAGCAGGCGGACAGGGCTCTACGAGCAGTACTTC. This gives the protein CASRRTGLYEQYF.

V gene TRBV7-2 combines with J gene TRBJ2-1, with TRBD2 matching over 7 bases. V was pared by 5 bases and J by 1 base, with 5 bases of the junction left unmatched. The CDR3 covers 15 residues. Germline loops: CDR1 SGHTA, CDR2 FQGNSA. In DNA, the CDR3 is TGTGCCAGCAGCCCAGGACTAGAATCCTACAATGAGCAGTTCTTC. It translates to CASSPGLESYNEQFF. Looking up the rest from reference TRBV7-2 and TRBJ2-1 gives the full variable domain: GAGVSQSPSNKVTEKGKDVELRCDPISGHTALYWYRQSLGQGLEFLIYFQGNSAPDKSGLPSDRFSAERTGGSVSTLTIQRTQQEDSAVYLCASSPGLESYNEQFFGPGTRLTVL.

The CDR3 DNA reads as TGTGCCAGCAGTTCCCTTGAGGTTAGCGGCGAAAAACTGTTTTTT. Its protein product is CASSSLEVSGEKLFF. The chain uses TRBV28 and TRBJ1-4; D not resolved. The ends were cut back, 4 bases at V and 8 bases at J, with 17 bases in the middle. Germline V gene lookup returns CDR1 MDHEN and CDR2 SYDVKM. CDR3 length equals 15 residues.

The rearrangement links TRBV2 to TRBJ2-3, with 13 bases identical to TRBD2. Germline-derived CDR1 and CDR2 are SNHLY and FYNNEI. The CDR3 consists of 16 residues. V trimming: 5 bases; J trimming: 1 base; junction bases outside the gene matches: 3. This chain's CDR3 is CASSPGLAGGTDTQYF. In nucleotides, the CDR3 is TGTGCCAGCAGTCCCGGACTAGCGGGGGGCACAGATACGCAGTATTTT.

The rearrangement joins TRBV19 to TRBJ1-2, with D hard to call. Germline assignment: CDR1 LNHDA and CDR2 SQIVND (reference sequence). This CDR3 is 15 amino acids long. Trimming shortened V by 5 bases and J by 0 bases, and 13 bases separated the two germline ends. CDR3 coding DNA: TGTGCCAGTAGTGAGAGGACGGGAGCTAACTATGGCTACACCTTC. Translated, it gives CASSERTGANYGYTF.

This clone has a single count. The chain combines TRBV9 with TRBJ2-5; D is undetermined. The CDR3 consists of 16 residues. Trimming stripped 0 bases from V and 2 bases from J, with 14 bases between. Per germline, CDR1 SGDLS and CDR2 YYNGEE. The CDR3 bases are TGTGCCAGCAGCGTAGCACCGGTCGCGGAGCAAGAGACCCAGTACTTC. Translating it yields CASSVAPVAEQETQYF.

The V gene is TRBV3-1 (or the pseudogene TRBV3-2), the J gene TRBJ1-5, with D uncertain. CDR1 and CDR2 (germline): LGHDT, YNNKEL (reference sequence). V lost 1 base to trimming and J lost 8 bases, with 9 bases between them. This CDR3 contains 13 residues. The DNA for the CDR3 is TGTGCCAGCAGCCAAGCCCCCAGTGAGCCCCAGCATTTT. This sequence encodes CASSQAPSEPQHF.

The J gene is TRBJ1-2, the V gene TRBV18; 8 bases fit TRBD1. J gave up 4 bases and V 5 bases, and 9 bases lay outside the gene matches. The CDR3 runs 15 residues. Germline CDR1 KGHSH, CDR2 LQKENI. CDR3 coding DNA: TGTGCCAGCTCAAATCTCGGACAGGGCGCCTATGGCTACACCTTC. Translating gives CASSNLGQGAYGYTF.

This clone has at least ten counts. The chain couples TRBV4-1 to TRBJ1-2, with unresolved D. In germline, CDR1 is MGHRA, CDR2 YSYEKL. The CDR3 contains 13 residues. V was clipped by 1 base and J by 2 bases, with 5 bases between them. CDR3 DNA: TGCGCCAGCAGCCAAGCCCGGAACTATGGCTACACCTTC. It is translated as CASSQARNYGYTF.

CDR3 loop: CASSLSTSGGINEQFF. In nucleotides, the CDR3 is TGTGCCAGCAGTTTATCCACTAGCGGGGGGATCAATGAGCAGTTCTTC. The J gene is TRBJ2-1, the V gene TRBV27, with TRBD2 matching over 12 bases. In germline, CDR1 is MNHEY, CDR2 SMNVEV (reference sequence). The CDR3 has 16 amino acids. V dropped 0 bases and J dropped 6; count of bases not matched to a gene: 3.

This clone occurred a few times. This CDR3 reads CASSQGSGGGISYNEQFF. The CDR3 DNA reads as TGCGCCAGCAGCCAAGGTTCGGGCGGGGGAATCTCCTACAATGAGCAGTTCTTC. The J gene is TRBJ2-1, the V gene TRBV4-3; TRBD2 matches 7 bases. The CDR3 sequence is 18 residues long. Germline lookup yields CDR1 LGHNA and CDR2 YSLEER. J was trimmed by 0 bases and V by 1 base; bases with no gene match: 9.

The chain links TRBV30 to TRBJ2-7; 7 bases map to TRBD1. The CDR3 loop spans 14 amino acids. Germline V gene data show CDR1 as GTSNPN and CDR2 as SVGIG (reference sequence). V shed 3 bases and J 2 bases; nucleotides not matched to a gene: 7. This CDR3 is CAWSMTGLAYEQYF. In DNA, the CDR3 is TGTGCCTGGAGCATGACAGGGTTGGCCTACGAGCAGTACTTC.

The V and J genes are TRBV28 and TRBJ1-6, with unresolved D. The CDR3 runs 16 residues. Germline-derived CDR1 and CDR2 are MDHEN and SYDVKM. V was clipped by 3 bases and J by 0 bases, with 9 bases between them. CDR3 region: CASSFGRSSYNSPLHF. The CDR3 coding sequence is TGTGCCAGCAGTTTTGGCCGCAGCTCCTATAATTCACCCCTCCACTTT.

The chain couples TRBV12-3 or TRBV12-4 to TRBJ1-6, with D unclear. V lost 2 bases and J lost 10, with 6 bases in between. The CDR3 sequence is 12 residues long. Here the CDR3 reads CASSLQRSPLHF. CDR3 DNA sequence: TGTGCCAGCAGTTTACAGCGATCACCCCTCCACTTT.